A single sample gave rise to the 26 T cell receptor beta chains below, sequenced in a study of cytomegalovirus exposure and HLA in healthy donors. It was with 60 Vbeta and 13 Jbeta primers that the PCR ran. Repertoires were generated with immunoSEQ multiplex PCR, while TCRdb's copy carries only in-frame clones and drops some. The sample has 150,000 to 200,000 clones, around 83% seen once. Sequencing was done on a sample of PBMCs. The receptors were sampled from a man aged 45 to 65 in good health and CMV-seropositive.

The chain couples TRBV28 to TRBJ1-3; tentative D call: TRBD1 (6 bases). The CDR3 runs 12 residues. Germline-derived CDR1 and CDR2 are MDHEN and SYDVKM. Deletions cut 8 bases from V and 1 base from J, with 6 bases between. Written as DNA, the CDR3 is TGTGCCAGCCAGGGGTCTGGAAACACCATATATTTT. It translates to CASQGSGNTIYF.

The V call is TRBV5-5, the J call TRBJ2-5, with 11 bases identical to TRBD2. V trimming: 4 bases; J trimming: 1 base; junction bases outside the gene matches: 9. Per the germline V gene, CDR1 is SGHKS and CDR2 is YYEKEE (reference sequence). The CDR3 length is 17 residues. The CDR3 here is CASSPSGTSGPQETQYF. The CDR3 coding sequence is TGTGCCAGCAGCCCATCTGGGACTAGCGGCCCCCAAGAGACCCAGTACTTC.

The rearrangement joins TRBV19 to TRBJ1-1; 7 nucleotides agree with TRBD1. In germline, CDR1 is LNHDA, CDR2 SQIVND (reference sequence). Trimming took 4 bases from V and 2 from J; bases not matched to a gene: 13. CDR3 length: 17 amino acids. The CDR3 loop reads CASSNKGRTGPNTEAFF. The DNA for the CDR3 is TGTGCCAGTAGTAATAAGGGTCGGACAGGACCAAACACTGAAGCTTTCTTT.

This chain connects TRBV18 to TRBJ2-1, with D perhaps TRBD2 (5 bases). The V end was cut by 3 bases, the J end by 1 base, with 13 bases between. In germline, CDR1 is KGHSH, CDR2 LQKENI. The CDR3 runs to 16 residues. In nucleotides, the CDR3 is TGTGCCAGCTCACCTTACGAATGGGAGTCCTACAATGAGCAGTTCTTC. Translation: CASSPYEWESYNEQFF.

The J gene is TRBJ2-7, the V gene TRBV28, with D hard to call. V dropped 2 bases and J dropped 3 bases, with 8 bases sitting between them. The CDR3 contains 13 residues. From germline, CDR1 is MDHEN and CDR2 SYDVKM. CDR3 sequence reads: CASSLGQFYEQYF. CDR3 nucleotides: TGTGCCAGCAGTTTAGGCCAATTCTACGAGCAGTACTTC.

This clone has only a few counts. The chain carries TRBV5-4 and TRBJ1-1, with D perhaps TRBD1 (5 bases). Trimming stripped 0 bases from V and 11 bases from J, with 11 bases between. This CDR3 region has 12 residues. Germline V gene lookup returns CDR1 SGHNT and CDR2 YYREEE (reference sequence). CDR3 region: CASSLGGVGAFF. CDR3 coding DNA: TGTGCCAGCAGCTTGGGGGGGGTGGGGGCTTTCTTT.

V usage is TRBV18 and J usage is TRBJ2-7; 11 nucleotides match TRBD1. V dropped 2 bases and J dropped 5; count of bases not matched to a gene: 5. CDR1 is KGHSH and CDR2 is LQKENI in the germline V gene. This CDR3 is built from 15 residues. The CDR3 sequence is CASSPRGQGVNEQYF. CDR3 coding DNA: TGTGCCAGCTCACCAAGGGGACAGGGGGTTAACGAGCAGTACTTC.

This chain connects TRBV5-1 to TRBJ2-1; a possible D gene is TRBD2 (5 bases). Trimming removed 0 bases from V and 1 base from J, with 5 bases in between. The germline gives CDR1 SGHRS, CDR2 YFSETQ. The CDR3 covers 14 residues. This chain's CDR3 is CASSLGESYNEQFF. Here the CDR3 DNA reads TGCGCCAGCAGCTTGGGGGAGTCCTACAATGAGCAGTTCTTC.

This chain uses TRBV4-1 with TRBJ2-1, with 7 nucleotides matching TRBD2. CDR1 MGHRA and CDR2 YSYEKL come from the germline V gene. This CDR3 comprises 16 residues. The V and J ends lost 0 bases and 1 base, in that order; junction bases with no gene match: 3. The CDR3 nucleotides are TGCGCCAGCAGCCAAGATTGGGGGGGGTCCTACAATGAGCAGTTCTTC. Protein product: CASSQDWGGSYNEQFF.

This clone was recorded only once. The rearrangement uses TRBV4-1 and TRBJ1-1, with D hard to call. Germline CDR1 MGHRA, CDR2 YSYEKL. CDR3 length equals 13 residues. Trimming took off 0 bases at V and 7 bases at J, with 9 bases between the two ends. CDR3 DNA sequence: TGCGCCAGCAGCCAAGAAGAAGGCGGTGAAGCTTTCTTT. It specifies CASSQEEGGEAFF.

The chain uses TRBV21-1 and TRBJ1-1; the table assigns TRBD1, which was not confirmed against the DNA. TRBV21-1 is a documented pseudogene. This CDR3 region has 15 residues. Here the CDR3 reads CASRGPPGGNTEAFF. Here the CDR3 DNA reads TGTGCCAGCAGAGGGCCCCCAGGGGGAAACACTGAAGCTTTCTTT.

The chain links TRBV5-1 to TRBJ2-1; 13 nucleotides agree with TRBD2. The CDR3 loop spans 16 amino acids. The ends lost 0 bases at V and 8 bases at J; junction bases unmatched: 5. Per germline, CDR1 SGHRS and CDR2 YFSETQ. The CDR3 nucleotides are TGCGCCAGCAGCTTGGGACTAGCGGGGGGCCGAGATGAGCAGTTCTTC. This translates into CASSLGLAGGRDEQFF.

The chain combines TRBV6-5 with TRBJ2-7; 11 bases agree with TRBD2. Germline V CDR1 and CDR2: MNHEY, SVGAGI. The length of the CDR3 is 14 residues. V trimming: 6 bases; J trimming: 2 bases; junction bases outside the gene matches: 3. The CDR3 loop reads CASSNSGGAYEQYF. The CDR3 nucleotides read TGTGCCAGCAGCAATAGCGGGGGGGCCTACGAGCAGTACTTC.

This clone came up once. The chain has TRBV5-1 and TRBJ2-5, with D perhaps matching TRBD1 (5 bases). Germline CDR1 and CDR2: SGHRS and YFSETQ. V was shortened by 3 bases and J by 10 bases, with 10 bases between the two germline ends. This CDR3 has 11 amino acids. The CDR3 here is CASSSLQGQYF. The CDR3 nucleotides read TGCGCCAGCAGCTCCCTCCAGGGCCAGTACTTC.

The V gene is TRBV27, the J gene TRBJ1-4; D not certain. The V end was cut by 3 bases, the J end by 8 bases, with 13 bases between. Germline loops: CDR1 MNHEY, CDR2 SMNVEV (reference sequence). This CDR3 spans 14 amino acids. The DNA for the CDR3 is TGTGCCAGCAGTTTCGGAGGCCGCGGGGAAAAACTGTTTTTT. It yields the protein CASSFGGRGEKLFF.

This chain links TRBV7-8 with TRBJ2-1; 7 nucleotides line up with TRBD1. V dropped 3 bases and J dropped 3; count of bases not matched to a gene: 11. The V gene's germline CDR1 is SGHVS and CDR2 FQNEAQ. This CDR3 is built from 17 residues. This CDR3 is CASSLGQPMSHYNEQFF. In DNA form, the CDR3 reads TGTGCCAGCAGCTTGGGACAGCCTATGTCCCACTACAATGAGCAGTTCTTC. Looking up the rest from reference TRBV7-8 and TRBJ2-1 gives the full variable domain: GAGVSQSPRYKVAKRGQDVALRCDPISGHVSLFWYQQALGQGPEFLTYFQNEAQLDKSGLPSDRFFAERPEGSVSTLKIQRTQQEDSAVYLCASSLGQPMSHYNEQFFGPGTRLTVL.

This chain joins TRBV27 and TRBJ2-2; 9 bases align to TRBD1. Germline lookup yields CDR1 MNHEY and CDR2 SMNVEV (reference sequence). With V trimmed by 9 bases and J by 5 bases, 10 bases remained unmatched. CDR3 length equals 15 residues. In DNA form, the CDR3 reads TGTGCCAGTACAGGGGGCGGGCGGGGAACCGGGGAGCTGTTTTTT. It specifies CASTGGGRGTGELFF.

CDR3 DNA sequence: TGTGCCAGCAGCTTGGACGGGGGAGCTTTCTTT. This codes for CASSLDGGAFF. The chain is built from TRBV5-5 and TRBJ1-1; TRBD1 is a possible D gene (5 bases). Germline V gives CDR1 SGHKS, CDR2 YYEKEE (reference sequence). The CDR3 is made up of 11 amino acids. V was cut by 0 bases and J by 10 bases, with 7 bases left in between. Full variable domain (rest looked up from reference TRBV5-5 and TRBJ1-1): DAGVTQSPTHLIKTRGQQVTLRCSPISGHKSVSWYQQVLGQGPQFIFQYYEKEERGRGNFPDRFSARQFPNYSSELNVNALLLGDSALYLCASSLDGGAFFGQGTRLTVV.

The CDR3, as DNA: TGTGCCTGGAGTTTTACAGGGGGCTACAATCAGCCCCAGCATTTT. Translation gives CAWSFTGGYNQPQHF. The rearrangement joins TRBV30 to TRBJ1-5; TRBD1 aligns across 9 bases. V lost 2 bases and J lost 3; bases outside the gene matches: 5. Germline CDR1 GTSNPN, CDR2 SVGIG (reference sequence). The CDR3 is made up of 15 amino acids. The complete variable domain, with remaining parts taken from reference TRBV30 and TRBJ1-5, reads SQTIHQWPATLVQPVGSPLSLECTVEGTSNPNLYWYRQAAGRGLQLLFYSVGIGQISSEVPQNLSASRPQDRQFILSSKKLLLSDSGFYLCAWSFTGGYNQPQHFGDGTRLSIL.

The J gene is TRBJ2-2, the V gene TRBV7-3; TRBD2 might be the D (5 bases). The CDR3 spans 15 residues. Trimming cost V 1 base and J 5 bases, with 11 bases left between them. Germline values: CDR1 SGHTA, CDR2 FQGTGA. CDR3 sequence reads: CASSLMGSGTGELFF. CDR3 DNA sequence: TGTGCCAGCAGCTTAATGGGTTCGGGAACCGGGGAGCTGTTTTTT.

V is TRBV28 and J is TRBJ1-1; perhaps TRBD1 as D (5 bases). The germline V gene has CDR1 MDHEN and CDR2 SYDVKM. Trimming removed 4 bases from V and 5 bases from J, with 14 bases in between. The CDR3 consists of 14 residues. The CDR3: CASSSTPDRTEAFF. The CDR3 DNA sequence: TGTGCCAGCAGTTCAACTCCAGACAGAACTGAAGCTTTCTTT. The whole variable domain, filled in from reference TRBV28 and TRBJ1-1, reads DVKVTQSSRYLVKRTGEKVFLECVQDMDHENMFWYRQDPGLGLRLIYFSYDVKMKEKGDIPEGYSVSREKKERFSLILESASTNQTSMYLCASSSTPDRTEAFFGQGTRLTVV.

This chain joins TRBV7-7 and TRBJ2-2; D not certain. V was pared by 5 bases and J by 6 bases, with 10 bases between. The CDR3 has 13 amino acids. CDR1 and CDR2 from the germline V gene are SSHAT and FNYEAQ (reference sequence). CDR3 residues: CASSASIAGELFF. The CDR3 DNA reads as TGTGCCAGCAGCGCCAGTATTGCCGGGGAGCTGTTTTTT.

This chain uses TRBV5-6 with TRBJ2-5, with D tentatively TRBD1 (6 bases). V lost 2 bases and J lost 5, with 13 bases in between. Germline V gene sequence: CDR1 SGHDT, CDR2 YYEEEE. This CDR3 spans 14 amino acids. This CDR3 is CASSFSGVEETQYF. CDR3 bases: TGTGCCAGCAGCTTCTCAGGGGTAGAGGAGACCCAGTACTTC.

Notes on this clone: Relative to the germline gene, one junction end is altered; a read error may explain this. The CDR3 here is CANSLVPTYEQYF. As DNA, the CDR3 is TGCGCCAACAGCTTGGTCCCCACCTACGAGCAGTACTTC. The genes are TRBV5-1 and TRBJ2-7; D is uncertain. Germline assignment: CDR1 SGHRS and CDR2 YFSETQ. The CDR3 contains 13 residues.

V and J are TRBV7-9 and TRBJ2-2; the D is unclear. Germline V lookup: CDR1 SEHNR, CDR2 FQNEAQ (reference sequence). V gave up 2 bases and J gave up 0 bases, with 10 bases separating them. CDR3 length equals 16 residues. The CDR3: CASSLPSSPNTGELFF. In DNA, the CDR3 is TGTGCCAGCAGCTTACCCTCGAGTCCGAACACCGGGGAGCTGTTTTTT.

The V gene is TRBV5-6, the J gene TRBJ2-3; TRBD1 might be the D (6 bases). CDR1 and CDR2 (germline): SGHDT, YYEEEE. CDR3 length: 14 amino acids. V was cut by 5 bases and J by 5 bases, with 15 bases left in between. The CDR3 here is CASSYDTGLDTQYF. In nucleotides, the CDR3 is TGTGCCAGCAGTTACGACACAGGGTTAGATACGCAGTATTTT.